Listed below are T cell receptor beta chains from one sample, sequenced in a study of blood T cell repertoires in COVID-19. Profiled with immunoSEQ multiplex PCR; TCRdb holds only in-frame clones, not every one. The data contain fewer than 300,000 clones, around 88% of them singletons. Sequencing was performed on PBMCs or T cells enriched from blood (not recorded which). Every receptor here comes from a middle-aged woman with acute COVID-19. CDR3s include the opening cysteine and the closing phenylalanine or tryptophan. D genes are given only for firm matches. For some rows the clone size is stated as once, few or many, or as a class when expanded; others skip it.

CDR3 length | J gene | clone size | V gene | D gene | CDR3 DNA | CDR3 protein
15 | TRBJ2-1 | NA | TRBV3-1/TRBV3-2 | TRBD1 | TGTGCCAGCAGCCAACCGGGACAGGGCTACAATGAGCAGTTCTTC | CASSQPGQGYNEQFF
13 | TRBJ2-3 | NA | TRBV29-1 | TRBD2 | TGCAGCGTTGGGGTCGGGAGGGCAGATACGCAGTATTTT | CSVGVGRADTQYF
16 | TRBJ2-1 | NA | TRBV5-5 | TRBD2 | TGTGCCAGCAGCGCGGCGCGGGCGCACCTGGGAGGGGAGCAGTTCTTC | CASSAARAHLGGEQFF
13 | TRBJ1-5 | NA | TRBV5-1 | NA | TGCGCCAGCAGCCCACGGGGGGGGCAGCCCCAGCATTTT | CASSPRGGQPQHF
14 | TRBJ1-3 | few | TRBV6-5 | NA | TGTGCCAGCAGTTACCGGACAGCCGGAAACACCATATATTTT | CASSYRTAGNTIYF
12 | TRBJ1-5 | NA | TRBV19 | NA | TGTGCCAGTAGTACCCCGAGGCAGCCCCAGCATTTT | CASSTPRQPQHF
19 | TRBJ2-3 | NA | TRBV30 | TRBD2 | TGTGCCTGGAGTGTCCCCAGGGGGGGACTAGCGGGGTTCACAGATACGCAGTATTTT | CAWSVPRGGLAGFTDTQYF
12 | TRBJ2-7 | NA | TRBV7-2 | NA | TGTGCCATCGAACCTAGAGTTCACGAGCAGTACTTC | CAIEPRVHEQYF
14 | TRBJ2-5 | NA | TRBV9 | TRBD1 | TGTGCCAGCAGCGCTGGGACAGCACAAGAGACCCAGTACTTC | CASSAGTAQETQYF
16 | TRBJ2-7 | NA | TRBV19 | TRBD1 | TGTGCCAGTAGTCCGATAGCGGGACAGGGGATGTACGAGCAGTACTTC | CASSPIAGQGMYEQYF
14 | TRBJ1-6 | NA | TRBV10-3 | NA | TGTGCCATCAGTGAGGGGGCATTTGGATCACCCCTCCACTTT | CAISEGAFGSPLHF
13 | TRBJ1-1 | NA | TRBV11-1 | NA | TGTGCCAGCAGCCTAGGGCAGGGCACTGAAGCTTTCTTT | CASSLGQGTEAFF
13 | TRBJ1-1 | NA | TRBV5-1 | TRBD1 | TGCGCCAGCAGCTTTTCAGGGGGCCCTGAAGCTTTCTTT | CASSFSGGPEAFF
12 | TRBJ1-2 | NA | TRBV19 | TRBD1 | TGTGCCAGTACGGGACAGTTCTATGGCTACACCTTC | CASTGQFYGYTF
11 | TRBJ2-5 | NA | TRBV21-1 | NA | TGTGCCTCGCGGACTGAAGAGACCCAGTACTTC | CASRTEETQYF
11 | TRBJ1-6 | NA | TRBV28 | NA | TGTGCCAGCAGTTCGAATTCACCCCTCCACTTT | CASSSNSPLHF
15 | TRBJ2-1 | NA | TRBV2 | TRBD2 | TGTGCCAGCAAGTTACTAGCGGGAGTCGACAATGAGCAGTTCTTC | CASKLLAGVDNEQFF
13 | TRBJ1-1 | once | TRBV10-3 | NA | TGTGCCATCCGACAAATTCCGAACACTGAAGCTTTCTTT | CAIRQIPNTEAFF
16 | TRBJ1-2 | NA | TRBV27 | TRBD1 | TGTGCCAGCGGTGACAGGGCGAGTTTCTCTAACTATGGCTACACCTTC | CASGDRASFSNYGYTF
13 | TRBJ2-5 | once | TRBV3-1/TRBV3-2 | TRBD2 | TGTGCCAGCAGCCGGGACTATCAAGAGACCCAGTACTTC | CASSRDYQETQYF
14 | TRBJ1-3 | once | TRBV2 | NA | TGTGCCAGCAGGGAAACAGCTTATGTGAACACCATATATTTT | CASRETAYVNTIYF
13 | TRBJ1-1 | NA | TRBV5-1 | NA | TGCGCCAGCAACGCACCTGGAGGGTCAGAAGCTTTCTTT | CASNAPGGSEAFF
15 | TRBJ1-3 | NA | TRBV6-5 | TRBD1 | TGTGCCAGCAGATCCGGGACAGCAACGACTAACACCATATATTTT | CASRSGTATTNTIYF
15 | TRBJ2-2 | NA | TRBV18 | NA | TGTGCCAGCTCACCACGGGGGGCGAACACCGGGGAGCTGTTTTTT | CASSPRGANTGELFF
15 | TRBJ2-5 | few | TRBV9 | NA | TGTGCCAGCAGCCCACGGACAGCCCTCCAAGAGACCCAGTACTTC | CASSPRTALQETQYF
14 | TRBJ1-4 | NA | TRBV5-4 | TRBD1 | TGTGCCAGCAGCCTGCAGGGGGGAGGTGAAAAACTGTTTTTT | CASSLQGGGEKLFF
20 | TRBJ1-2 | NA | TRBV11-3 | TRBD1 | TGTGCCAGCAGCTTAGATTATCTTGGGACAGGTCGGAGGACCTCCTATGGCTACACCTTC | CASSLDYLGTGRRTSYGYTF
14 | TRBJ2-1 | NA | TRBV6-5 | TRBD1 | TGTGCCAGCAGTTACGTGGACAGGGACAATGAGCAGTTCTTC | CASSYVDRDNEQFF
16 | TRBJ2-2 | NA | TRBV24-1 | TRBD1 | TGTGCCACCAGTGAGTGGGACAGGGGAATTACCGGGGAGCTGTTTTTT | CATSEWDRGITGELFF
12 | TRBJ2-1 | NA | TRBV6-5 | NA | TGTGCCAGCAGTTCCCGCAGGGATGAGCAGTTCTTC | CASSSRRDEQFF
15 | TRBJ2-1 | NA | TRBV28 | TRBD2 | TGTGCCAGCAGTCCTGGGACTAGCGGGAGGGCCTCTGGGTTCTTC | CASSPGTSGRASGFF
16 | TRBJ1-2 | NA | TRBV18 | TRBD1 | TGTGCCAGCTCACCACCATTATTCGGACAGGGCTATGGCTACACCTTC | CASSPPLFGQGYGYTF
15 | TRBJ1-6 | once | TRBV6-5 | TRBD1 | TGTGCCAGCAGTTACTCGGGACAGGGGTTTTCACCCCTCCACTTT | CASSYSGQGFSPLHF
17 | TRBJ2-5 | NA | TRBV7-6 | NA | TGTGCCAGCAGCTTAGTGGGGGGACAGACCCTTCAAGAGACCCAGTACTTC | CASSLVGGQTLQETQYF
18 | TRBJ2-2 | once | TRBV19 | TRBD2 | TGTGCCAGTAGTGCCCAACTAGCGGGAGGCCGGAACACCGGGGAGCTGTTTTTT | CASSAQLAGGRNTGELFF
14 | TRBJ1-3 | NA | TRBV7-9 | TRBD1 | TGTGCCAGCAGCCGGACAGGGACTGGAAACACCATATATTTT | CASSRTGTGNTIYF
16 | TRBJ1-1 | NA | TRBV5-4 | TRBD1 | TGTGCCAGCAGCTTCAAGACAGGGGAGGGGAACACTGAAGCTTTCTTT | CASSFKTGEGNTEAFF
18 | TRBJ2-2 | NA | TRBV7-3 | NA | TGTGCCAGCAGACCAAATCCGCTCGCCGGGGTTGGAACCGGGGAGCTGTTTTTT | CASRPNPLAGVGTGELFF
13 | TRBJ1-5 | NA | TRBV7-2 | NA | TGTGCCAGCAGCGCGCGGGGGGATCAGCCCCAGCATTTT | CASSARGDQPQHF
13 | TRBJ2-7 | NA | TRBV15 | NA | TGTGCCACCAGCAGGCGCGGGACCGACGAGCAGTACTTC | CATSRRGTDEQYF
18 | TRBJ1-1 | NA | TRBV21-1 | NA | TGTGCCAGCAGCAGAGAATCCGGGGGGAACCGGTGGTGGAGTGAAGCTTTCTTT | CASSRESGGNRWWSEAFF
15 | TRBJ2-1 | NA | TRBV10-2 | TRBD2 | TGCGCCAGCACCGAAACTAGCGGGGGTTACAATGAGCAGTTCTTC | CASTETSGGYNEQFF
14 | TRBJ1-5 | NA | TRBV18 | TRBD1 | TGTGCCAGCTCACTCCAGGACAGGAATCAGCCCCAGCATTTT | CASSLQDRNQPQHF
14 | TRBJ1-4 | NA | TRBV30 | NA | TGTGCCCGTTTGGAGTTTAATCGTATGGAAAAACTGTTTTTT | CARLEFNRMEKLFF
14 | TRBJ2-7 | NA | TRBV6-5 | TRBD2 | TGTGCCAGCAGTTACGCGGGAGAGGGCCGCGAGCAGTACTTC | CASSYAGEGREQYF